This entry concerns a single T cell receptor (beta chain). Its target is not known. Primers included in the PCR were 60 Vbeta and 13 Jbeta primers. The data were produced by immunoSEQ multiplex PCR, yet TCRdb's version contains in-frame clones alone and is incomplete. This table holds about 97,000 clones, 60% to 75% found once. The CDR3 covers 16 residues. The germline CDR1 and CDR2 sequences are MNHNY and SVGAGI (reference sequence). Donors counted as nominally healthy when sampled, yet unrecorded immune exposures were likely. This specimen comes from a study of cytomegalovirus exposure and HLA in healthy donors. Study observations and caveats: In a later analysis, an Asian-associated ancestry cluster reportedly showed fewer N-insertions than the roughly 700-donor mean. Most TCR sequences proved rare, with some public TCRs found in many donors. Productive status was seen about 87% or about 30% of the time for most TCR beta V segments in an earlier analysis.

Input material: PBMCs. The rearrangement links TRBV6-6 to TRBJ2-5, with 13 bases matching TRBD2. The end of the DNA is better explained by TRBJ2-7, so the J call may be wrong. The sequence derives from a man aged 45-65 years in good health and CMV-seronegative. The CDR3 sequence is CASTLGLAGVSYEQYF. The CDR3 coding sequence is TGTGCCAGCACCCTAGGACTAGCGGGAGTTTCCTACGAGCAGTACTTC.